The rows below give T cell receptor beta chains drawn from one sample of a study of cytomegalovirus exposure and HLA in healthy donors. TCRdb's table, derived via immunoSEQ multiplex PCR, lists solely in-frame clones and lacks some. Seen here are about 94,000 clones, around two thirds observed once, and the top ten hold 3% to 5%. Source material: PBMCs. These receptors originate from a man aged 25 to 45 in good health and CMV-seronegative. The CDR3 runs from the conserved cysteine through the conserved F or W. The D gene is left open where the match is weak. Clone size is given for some rows only: seen once, a few or many times, or a class if the clone is expanded.

.	TRBV7-9	few	TRBJ1-2	CASSFQGAYGYTF	TGTGCCAGCAGCTTCCAGGGCGCCTATGGCTACACCTTC
TRBD1	TRBV4-1	.	TRBJ1-4	CASSQDWDRGEKLFF	TGCGCCAGCAGCCAAGATTGGGACAGGGGCGAAAAACTGTTTTTT
.	TRBV28	few	TRBJ2-1	CASSSQGNEQFF	TGTGCCAGCAGTTCGCAGGGCAATGAGCAGTTCTTC
.	TRBV7-2	.	TRBJ1-6	CASSFPLDASSYNSPLHF	TGTGCCAGCAGCTTCCCTTTAGATGCGAGCTCCTATAATTCACCCCTCCACTTT
TRBD2	TRBV9	.	TRBJ2-5	CASSVQLAGGQETQYF	TGTGCCAGCAGCGTCCAACTAGCGGGAGGGCAAGAGACCCAGTACTTC
.	TRBV9	.	TRBJ1-1	CASTRGGQDTEAFF	TGTGCCAGTACAAGGGGGGGCCAGGACACTGAAGCTTTCTTT
TRBD1	TRBV29-1	once	TRBJ2-5	CSAPGQGGQTQYF	TGCAGCGCACCGGGACAGGGCGGTCAGACCCAGTACTTC
.	TRBV7-9	.	TRBJ2-5	CASSARTGEQYF	TGTGCCAGCAGCGCTAGGACCGGGGAGCAGTACTTC
TRBD1	TRBV7-9	few	TRBJ2-7	CSSSLGQGLGEQYF	TGTTCCAGCAGCCTAGGACAGGGTTTAGGGGAGCAGTACTTC
TRBD1	TRBV9	.	TRBJ1-1	CASSVEGTGVNTEAFF	TGTGCCAGCAGCGTAGAAGGAACAGGGGTGAACACTGAAGCTTTCTTT
.	TRBV6-4	once	TRBJ2-3	CASSDSGHRTDTQYF	TGTGCCAGCAGTGACTCGGGGCACCGCACAGATACGCAGTATTTT
TRBD2	TRBV6-5	once	TRBJ2-7	CASSYQREGYEQHF	TGTGCCAGCAGTTACCAACGGGAGGGTTACGAGCAGCACTTC
.	TRBV28	.	TRBJ2-7	CASSLAGPSYEQYF	TGTGCCAGCAGTTTAGCGGGACCCTCCTACGAGCAGTACTTC
TRBD2	TRBV25-1	.	TRBJ2-1	CASADDRLAGLHDNEQFF	TGTGCCAGCGCCGACGATCGACTAGCGGGCCTCCACGACAATGAGCAGTTCTTC
.	TRBV7-9	.	TRBJ1-1	CASGDRQAQAFF	TGTGCCAGCGGCGATCGGCAGGCCCAAGCTTTCTTT
TRBD2	TRBV7-9	.	TRBJ2-7	CASSSRLAGVYEQYF	TGTGCCAGCAGCTCTAGACTAGCGGGGGTCTACGAGCAGTACTTC
TRBD1	TRBV11-2	few	TRBJ1-4	CASSERGQGKLFF	TGTGCCAGCAGCGAAAGAGGACAGGGTAAACTGTTTTTT
TRBD1	TRBV4-1	once	TRBJ1-5	CASSQGPSDRGRRYSNQPQHF	TGCGCCAGCAGCCAAGGTCCCTCCGACAGGGGGCGGAGGTATAGCAATCAGCCCCAGCATTTT
TRBD2	TRBV29-1	few	TRBJ2-2	CSVSGRGGLLNTGELFF	TGCAGCGTTTCTGGGCGGGGGGGCCTTCTAAACACCGGGGAGCTGTTTTTT
TRBD2	TRBV7-9	.	TRBJ2-3	CASSFGRTSTDTQYF	TGTGCCAGCAGCTTCGGGAGGACTAGCACAGATACGCAGTATTTT
.	TRBV12-5	.	TRBJ2-1	CASGLVAGVNEQFF	TGTGCTAGTGGTTTGGTTGCAGGGGTCAATGAGCAGTTCTTC
.	TRBV7-8	few	TRBJ2-6	CASSAQSSGANVLTF	TGTGCCAGCAGCGCACAGAGCTCTGGGGCCAACGTCCTGACTTTC
TRBD2	TRBV7-2	.	TRBJ2-1	CASSLAGSGGAVF	TGTGCCAGCAGCTTAGCGGGCAGCGGGGGGGCGGTCTTC
.	TRBV5-3	.	TRBJ1-3	CARSFQTDGYKKFENTIYF	TGTGCCAGAAGCTTTCAGACAGATGGGTATAAGAAGTTTGAAAACACCATATATTTT
.	TRBV4-1	.	TRBJ2-7	CASSQVSGHSNYEQYF	TGCGCCAGCAGCCAAGTCTCCGGACACTCAAACTACGAGCAGTACTTC
TRBD2	TRBV19	few	TRBJ2-3	CASSPRAGGGTDTQYF	TGTGCCAGTAGTCCTCGAGCGGGAGGCGGTACAGATACGCAGTATTTT
TRBD2	TRBV7-2	once	TRBJ2-5	CASSWGSSGYQETQYF	TGTGCCAGCAGCTGGGGGTCTAGCGGGTACCAAGAGACCCAGTACTTC
.	TRBV4-2	.	TRBJ2-2	CASSQESPGANTGELFF	TGTGCCAGCAGCCAAGAGTCTCCAGGGGCGAACACCGGGGAGCTGTTTTTT
TRBD1	TRBV4-2	.	TRBJ1-2	CASSQTGYDGYTF	TGTGCCAGCAGCCAGACAGGGTATGATGGCTACACCTTC
.	TRBV11-2	.	TRBJ1-2	CASSLREDVNGYTF	TGTGCCAGCAGCTTAAGGGAGGATGTTAATGGCTACACCTTC
.	TRBV10-3	few	TRBJ2-7	CAISEMQGPSEQYF	TGTGCCATCAGTGAGATGCAGGGGCCCTCCGAGCAGTACTTC
TRBD2	TRBV7-6	few	TRBJ2-1	CASSVYLGLAGYNEQFF	TGTGCCAGCAGCGTCTACCTAGGACTAGCGGGCTACAATGAGCAGTTCTTC
TRBD1	TRBV2	few	TRBJ2-4	CASITGTEPLAKNIQYF	TGTGCCAGCATTACCGGGACAGAGCCGCTAGCCAAAAACATTCAGTACTTC
.	TRBV6-6	.	TRBJ2-1	CASSYSETSNEQFF	TGTGCCAGCAGTTACTCTGAGACTAGCAATGAGCAGTTCTTC
.	TRBV7-9	.	TRBJ2-2	CSSSILPGLEGGELFF	TGTTCCAGCAGCATTTTACCGGGACTCGAAGGCGGGGAGCTGTTTTTT
.	TRBV7-3	.	TRBJ1-2	CASSPSGGSYGYTF	TGTGCCAGCAGCCCTTCAGGAGGGAGCTATGGCTACACCTTC
TRBD1	TRBV30	medium-sized	TRBJ1-2	CAWSVYRGVYGYTF	TGTGCCTGGAGTGTCTACAGGGGCGTCTATGGCTACACCTTC
.	TRBV7-9	.	TRBJ1-1	CASSLDRNTEAFF	TGTGCCAGCAGTCTGGACAGGAACACTGAAGCTTTCTTT
.	TRBV11-3	few	TRBJ2-7	CASSLIPLGEQYF	TGTGCCAGCAGCTTAATCCCCCTCGGGGAGCAGTACTTC
.	TRBV5-1	few	TRBJ2-6	CASSLAGFFSGANVLTF	TGCGCCAGCAGCTTGGCCGGGTTTTTCTCTGGGGCCAACGTCCTGACTTTC
.	TRBV6-1	.	TRBJ2-7	CASIKAGRSSYEQYF	TGTGCCAGCATCAAAGCGGGTCGAAGCTCCTACGAGCAGTACTTC
.	TRBV5-8	.	TRBJ1-2	CASSLAWSGYTF	TGTGCCAGCAGCTTAGCATGGAGTGGCTACACCTTC
.	TRBV4-3	few	TRBJ1-5	CASSQAPGRAQHF	TGCGCCAGCAGCCAAGCCCCCGGCAGGGCCCAGCATTTT
.	TRBV5-5	.	TRBJ2-3	CASSLGYASTDTQYF	TGTGCCAGCAGCTTGGGCTATGCAAGCACAGATACGCAGTATTTT
.	TRBV4-3	.	TRBJ1-2	CASSQDQAVYTF	TGCGCCAGCAGCCAAGATCAAGCTGTCTACACCTTC
.	TRBV30	.	TRBJ2-5	CAWSVRTGLQETQYF	TGTGCCTGGAGTGTACGAACGGGACTCCAAGAGACCCAGTACTTC
TRBD2	TRBV7-8	.	TRBJ2-5	CASSLVGGSFVWETQYF	TGTGCCAGCAGCTTAGTCGGCGGGAGTTTTGTTTGGGAGACCCAGTACTTC
TRBD1	TRBV13	.	TRBJ1-1	CASSSRTGGNTEAFF	TGTGCCAGCAGCTCCCGGACAGGCGGGAACACTGAAGCTTTCTTT
TRBD1	TRBV5-1	.	TRBJ2-5	CASSLTGTVDQETQYF	TGCGCCAGCAGCTTGACCGGGACAGTGGACCAAGAGACCCAGTACTTC
.	TRBV4-1	.	TRBJ1-5	CASSQSGTGSNQPQHF	TGCGCCAGCAGCCAATCCGGGACTGGGAGCAATCAGCCCCAGCATTTT
TRBD1	TRBV6-1	.	TRBJ1-2	CASRHRTGEGYTF	TGTGCCAGCAGGCATCGGACAGGGGAGGGCTACACCTTC
TRBD2	TRBV19	.	TRBJ2-7	CASSILAGGYEQYF	TGTGCCAGTAGTATCCTAGCGGGAGGCTACGAGCAGTACTTC
TRBD1	TRBV7-6	.	TRBJ1-1	CASSADRGFAEAFF	TGTGCCAGCAGCGCGGACAGGGGTTTCGCTGAAGCTTTCTTT